The text below deals with one TCR beta chain. The data belong to a study of blood T cell repertoires in COVID-19. Study at large: Spain, Italy and the United States supplied samples that represented acute and convalescent COVID-19. PBMCs, B-cell-depleted T cells, or T cells were the source of the cDNA or gDNA that made up the material.

The protocol was immunoSEQ multiplex PCR, while the TCRdb copy is restricted to in-frame clones and leaves out a portion. The table lists 70,000 to 80,000 clones, about 80% of them singletons. The CDR3 has 13 amino acids. V lost 6 bases to trimming and J lost 8 bases; unmatched junction nucleotides: 8. The germline V gene has CDR1 MNHEY and CDR2 SVGAGI. This TCR was recovered from a man older than 75 with acute or convalescent COVID-19. The chain employs TRBV6-5 and TRBJ1-2, with 8 positions matching TRBD1. Specimen: peripheral blood. The CDR3 sequence is CASRLQGVGGYTF. The CDR3 DNA reads as TGTGCCAGCAGACTACAGGGGGTAGGGGGCTACACCTTC.